The T cell receptor (beta chain) under discussion was sequenced for a study of blood T cell repertoires in COVID-19. In the original processing: Nucleated cell number was recorded as an estimate derived from reference gene primer amplification. Here immunoSEQ multiplex PCR was the method, and the copy in TCRdb shows in-frame clones only, minus some. V, J and clone size were drawn from that table, and D and trimming were deduced from the DNA. Here the sample spans 160,000 or so clones, 80% being singletons. The source is a man aged 60 to 69 with acute or convalescent COVID-19. The sample was peripheral blood.

Here the CDR3 reads CASTGLASGRPSEQYF. Here the CDR3 DNA reads TGTGCCAGTACAGGGCTGGCTAGCGGGAGGCCTTCGGAGCAGTACTTC. This chain joins TRBV19 and TRBJ2-7; TRBD2 matches at 11 bases. CDR3 length equals 16 residues. Looked up from germline, CDR1 is LNHDA and CDR2 is SQIVND (reference sequence). V trimming: 7 bases; J trimming: 7 bases; junction bases outside the gene matches: 15.